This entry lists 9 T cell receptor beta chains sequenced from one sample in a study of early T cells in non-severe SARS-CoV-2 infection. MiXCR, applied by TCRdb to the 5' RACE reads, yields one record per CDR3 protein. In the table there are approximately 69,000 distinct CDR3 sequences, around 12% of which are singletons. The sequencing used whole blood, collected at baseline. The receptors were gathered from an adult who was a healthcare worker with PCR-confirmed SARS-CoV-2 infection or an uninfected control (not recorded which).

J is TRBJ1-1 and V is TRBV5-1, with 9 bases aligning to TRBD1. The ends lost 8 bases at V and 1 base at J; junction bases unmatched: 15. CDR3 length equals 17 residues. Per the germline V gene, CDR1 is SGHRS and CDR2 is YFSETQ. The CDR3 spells CARSIRPGTGTNTEAFF. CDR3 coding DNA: TGCGCCAGGAGCATTCGTCCCGGGACAGGGACGAACACTGAAGCTTTCTTT.

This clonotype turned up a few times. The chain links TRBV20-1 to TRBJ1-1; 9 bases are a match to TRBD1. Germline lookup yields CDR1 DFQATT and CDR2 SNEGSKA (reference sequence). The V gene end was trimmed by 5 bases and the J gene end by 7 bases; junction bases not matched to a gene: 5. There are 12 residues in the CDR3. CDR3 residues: CSAPRQGVEAFF. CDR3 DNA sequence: TGCAGTGCTCCCCGACAGGGGGTTGAAGCTTTCTTT.

CDR3 nucleotides: TGTGCCAGCAGCTTGGGACTAGCAATCACAGATACGCAGTATTTT. This translates into CASSLGLAITDTQYF. The chain recombines TRBV7-2 with TRBJ2-3; TRBD2 matches 9 bases. Germline trimming cut 3 bases from V and 2 bases from J; bases unmatched to any gene: 3. This CDR3 is 15 amino acids long. Germline values: CDR1 SGHTA, CDR2 FQGNSA.

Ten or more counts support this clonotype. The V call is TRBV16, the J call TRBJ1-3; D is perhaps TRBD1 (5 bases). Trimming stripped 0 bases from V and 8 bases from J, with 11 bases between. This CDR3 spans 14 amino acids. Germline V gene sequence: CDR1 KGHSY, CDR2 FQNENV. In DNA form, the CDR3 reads TGTGCCAGCAGCCAATCGGGCAGGGATGACACCATATATTTT. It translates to CASSQSGRDDTIYF.

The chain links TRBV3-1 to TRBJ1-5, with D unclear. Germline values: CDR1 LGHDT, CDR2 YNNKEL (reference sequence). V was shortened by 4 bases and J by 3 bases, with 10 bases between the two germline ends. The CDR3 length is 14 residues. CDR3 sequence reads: CASSPRAYNQPQHF. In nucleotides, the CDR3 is TGTGCCAGCAGCCCCCGGGCCTACAATCAGCCCCAGCATTTT. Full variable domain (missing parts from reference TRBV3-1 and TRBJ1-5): DTAVSQTPKYLVTQMGNDKSIKCEQNLGHDTMYWYKQDSKKFLKIMFSYNNKELIINETVPNRFSPKSPDKAHLNLHINSLELGDSAVYFCASSPRAYNQPQHFGDGTRLSIL.

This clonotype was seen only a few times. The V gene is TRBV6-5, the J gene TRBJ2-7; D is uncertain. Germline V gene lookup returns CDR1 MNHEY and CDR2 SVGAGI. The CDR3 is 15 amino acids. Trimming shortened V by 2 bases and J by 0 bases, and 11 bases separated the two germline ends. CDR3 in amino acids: CASSYGRSISYEQYF. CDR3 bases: TGTGCCAGCAGTTACGGTCGGAGTATCTCCTACGAGCAGTACTTC.

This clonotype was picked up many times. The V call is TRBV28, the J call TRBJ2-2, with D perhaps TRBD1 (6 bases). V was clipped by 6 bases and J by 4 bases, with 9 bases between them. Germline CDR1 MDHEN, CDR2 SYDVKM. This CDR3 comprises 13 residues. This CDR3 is CASRQQGTGELFF. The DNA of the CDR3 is TGTGCCAGCAGACAACAGGGCACCGGGGAGCTGTTTTTT.

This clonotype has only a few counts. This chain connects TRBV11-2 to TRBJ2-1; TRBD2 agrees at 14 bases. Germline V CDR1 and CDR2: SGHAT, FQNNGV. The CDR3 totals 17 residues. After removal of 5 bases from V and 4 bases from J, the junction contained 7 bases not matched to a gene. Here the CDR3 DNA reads TGTGCCAGCAGCCGAGGGACTAGCGGGGGCCCTTACAATGAGCAGTTCTTC. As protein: CASSRGTSGGPYNEQFF. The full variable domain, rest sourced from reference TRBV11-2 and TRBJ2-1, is EAGVAQSPRYKIIEKRQSVAFWCNPISGHATLYWYQQILGQGPKLLIQFQNNGVVDDSQLPKDRFSAERLKGVDSTLKIQPAKLEDSAVYLCASSRGTSGGPYNEQFFGPGTRLTVL.

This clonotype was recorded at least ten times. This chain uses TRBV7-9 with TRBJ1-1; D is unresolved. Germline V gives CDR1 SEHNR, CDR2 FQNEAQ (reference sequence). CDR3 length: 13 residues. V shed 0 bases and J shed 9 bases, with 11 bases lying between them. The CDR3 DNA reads TGTGCCAGCAGCTTAGCATTGGGCACGCAAGCTTTCTTT. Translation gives CASSLALGTQAFF.